The clone carrying this T cell receptor (beta chain) was counted between two and nine times. This sample stems from a study of beta chain features in type 1 diabetes. The isolated RNA, all of it, was reverse transcribed, so expressed TCRB transcripts were what got sequenced. This table comes from immunoSEQ multiplex PCR, and its TCRdb copy is limited to in-frame clones, with some not included. The sample records 600,000 to 650,000 clones, around 15% being singletons. Material: naive CD4+ T cells from blood. The source of this sequence is a man in his late teens or twenties in good health.

The CDR3 sequence is CASRDDGYTQYF. The CDR3 DNA reads as TGTGCCAGTAGGGATGACGGTTATACGCAGTATTTT. The rearrangement joins TRBV19 to TRBJ2-3; D not certain. The CDR3 is 12 amino acids. Trimming left V 6 bases short and J 7 bases short, with 11 bases between. Germline assignment: CDR1 LNHDA and CDR2 SQIVND (reference sequence).